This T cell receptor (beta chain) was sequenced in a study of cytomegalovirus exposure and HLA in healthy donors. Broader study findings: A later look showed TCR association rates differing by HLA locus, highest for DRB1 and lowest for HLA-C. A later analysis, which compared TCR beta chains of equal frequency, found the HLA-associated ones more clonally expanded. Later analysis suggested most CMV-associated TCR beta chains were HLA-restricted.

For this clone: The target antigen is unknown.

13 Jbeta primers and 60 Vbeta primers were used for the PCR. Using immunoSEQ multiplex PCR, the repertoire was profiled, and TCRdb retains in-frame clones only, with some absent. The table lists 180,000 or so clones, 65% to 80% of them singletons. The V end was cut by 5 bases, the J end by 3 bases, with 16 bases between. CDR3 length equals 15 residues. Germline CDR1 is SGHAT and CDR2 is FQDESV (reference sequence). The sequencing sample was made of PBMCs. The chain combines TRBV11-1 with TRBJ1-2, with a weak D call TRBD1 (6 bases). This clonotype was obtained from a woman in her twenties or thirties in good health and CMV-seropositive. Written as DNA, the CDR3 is TGTGCCAGCAGCCTTTACGGACAGAACTACTATGGCTACACCTTC. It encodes CASSLYGQNYYGYTF.